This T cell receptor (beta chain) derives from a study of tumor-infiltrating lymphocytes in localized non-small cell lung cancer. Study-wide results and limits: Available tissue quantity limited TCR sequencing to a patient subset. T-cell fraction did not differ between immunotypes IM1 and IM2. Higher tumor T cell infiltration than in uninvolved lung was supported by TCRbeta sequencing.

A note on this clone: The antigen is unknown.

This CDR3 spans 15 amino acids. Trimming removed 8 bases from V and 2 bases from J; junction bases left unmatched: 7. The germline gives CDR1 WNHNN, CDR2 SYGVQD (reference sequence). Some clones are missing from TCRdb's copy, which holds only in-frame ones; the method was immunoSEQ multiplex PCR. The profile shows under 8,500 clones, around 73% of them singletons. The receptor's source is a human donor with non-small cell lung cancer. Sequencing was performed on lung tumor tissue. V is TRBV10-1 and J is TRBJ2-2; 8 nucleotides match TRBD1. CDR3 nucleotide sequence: TGCGCCAGCGAGGCCGGGACAGGCAACACCGGGGAGCTGTTTTTT. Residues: CASEAGTGNTGELFF.